These 26 T cell receptor beta chains originate from one sample sequenced in a study of shared clonotypes between healthy human individuals. Sequencing was performed with immunoSEQ multiplex PCR; in TCRdb, only in-frame clones are kept and a portion is missing. The sample includes approximately 500,000 clones, roughly 95% of them seen just once. Source material: naive CD4+ T cells sorted from blood. The sample's subset: CD45RA+ positively selected. These receptors were obtained from a woman in her thirties in good health.

The rearrangement joins TRBV5-1 to TRBJ2-7, with a weak D call TRBD2 (6 bases). The CDR3 length is 15 residues. Trimming pared 4 bases from V and 0 bases from J, leaving 14 bases between. CDR1 is SGHRS, CDR2 YFSETQ, per germline. The CDR3 loop is CASSRDGTGSYEQYF. The CDR3 DNA sequence: TGCGCCAGCAGCCGGGATGGGACTGGCTCCTACGAGCAGTACTTC.

The chain is built from TRBV28 and TRBJ1-1, with D maybe TRBD1 (5 bases). The CDR3 extends over 13 amino acids. V lost 3 bases and J lost 4, with 9 bases in between. Germline V gene lookup returns CDR1 MDHEN and CDR2 SYDVKM. The CDR3 region is CASSFMDTTEAFF. The CDR3 nucleotides read TGTGCCAGCAGTTTTATGGACACCACTGAAGCTTTCTTT.

The table lists this clone with a count of one. The chain employs TRBV5-1 and TRBJ1-4; 7 nucleotides agree with TRBD1. The CDR3 runs to 14 residues. The germline CDR1 and CDR2 sequences are SGHRS and YFSETQ. Losses at the gene ends were 4 bases for V and 0 bases for J; bases not matched to a gene: 0. DNA of the CDR3: TGCGCCAGCAGCGGGACAGCAACTAATGAAAAACTGTTTTTT. Its translation: CASSGTATNEKLFF.

The chain uses TRBV28 and TRBJ2-1, with 8 positions matching TRBD2. Germline V gene lookup returns CDR1 MDHEN and CDR2 SYDVKM. The CDR3 spans 14 residues. The junction had 8 bases not matched to a gene; V was cut back by 5 bases and J by 8 bases. This CDR3 is CASSPGLDVYEQFF. CDR3 DNA: TGTGCCAGCAGTCCGGGACTAGACGTCTATGAGCAGTTCTTC.

V gene TRBV27 combines with J gene TRBJ2-7; D not certain. The V and J ends lost 4 bases and 7 bases respectively, with 8 bases between them. Per the germline V gene, CDR1 is MNHEY and CDR2 is SMNVEV (reference sequence). The CDR3 is 11 amino acids. In DNA form, the CDR3 reads TGTGCCAGCAGTTGGCCGCAGGAGCAGTACTTC. This gives the protein CASSWPQEQYF.

This clone was seen once. The genes are TRBV29-1 and TRBJ1-1, with D hard to call. V lost 1 base and J lost 9, with 21 bases in between. Germline V gives CDR1 SQVTM, CDR2 ANQGSEA. This CDR3 region has 15 residues. The CDR3 nucleotides are TGCAGCGTTGAAGGGCACCCGCCCGGGAGGCTCCAAGCTTTCTTT. Its translation is CSVEGHPPGRLQAFF. The full variable domain, its missing parts supplied by reference TRBV29-1 and TRBJ1-1, is SAVISQKPSRDICQRGTSLTIQCQVDSQVTMMFWYRQQPGQSLTLIATANQGSEATYESGFVIDKFPISRPNLTFSTLTVSNMSPEDSSIYLCSVEGHPPGRLQAFFGQGTRLTVV.

This sequence joins TRBV6-5 and TRBJ2-1; the D is unclear. V dropped 2 bases and J dropped 0 bases, with 8 bases sitting between them. The CDR3 has 15 residues. Germline CDR1 MNHEY, CDR2 SVGAGI. CDR3 residues: CASSYLASSYNEQFF. CDR3 bases: TGTGCCAGCAGTTACCTCGCGTCCTCCTACAATGAGCAGTTCTTC.

This chain links TRBV27 with TRBJ2-3; 10 bases are shared with TRBD2. V dropped 5 bases and J dropped 3; count of bases not matched to a gene: 8. Germline loops: CDR1 MNHEY, CDR2 SMNVEV (reference sequence). The CDR3 sequence is 16 residues long. The CDR3 DNA follows: TGTGCCAGCAGTACCCTAGCGGGAGTGGGTACAGATACGCAGTATTTT. This codes for CASSTLAGVGTDTQYF.

The CDR3 nucleotides are TGTGCCAGTAGTATTGAAGGAACAGGTAACTCCTACGAGCAGTACTTC. Protein product: CASSIEGTGNSYEQYF. This chain connects TRBV19 to TRBJ2-7, with D perhaps matching TRBD1 (5 bases). Trimming removed 3 bases from V and 0 bases from J, with 15 bases in between. Germline CDR1 LNHDA, CDR2 SQIVND (reference sequence). The CDR3 covers 16 residues. Based on the CDR3 plus reference TRBV19 and TRBJ2-7, the full variable domain is DGGITQSPKYLFRKEGQNVTLSCEQNLNHDAMYWYRQDPGQGLRLIYYSQIVNDFQKGDIAEGYSVSREKKESFPLTVTSAQKNPTAFYLCASSIEGTGNSYEQYFGPGTRLTVT.

The chain is built from TRBV28 and TRBJ1-2; 9 positions match TRBD1. Germline lookup yields CDR1 MDHEN and CDR2 SYDVKM. Trimming removed 4 bases from V and 5 bases from J; junction bases left unmatched: 8. This CDR3 contains 15 residues. CDR3 sequence reads: CASSSAGTGRYGYTF. CDR3 nucleotides: TGTGCCAGCAGTTCAGCCGGGACAGGGAGATATGGCTACACCTTC.

The chain carries TRBV11-2 and TRBJ2-5; unclear D gene. Trimming cost V 5 bases and J 3 bases, with 7 bases left between them. CDR1 SGHAT and CDR2 FQNNGV come from the germline V gene. This CDR3 has 12 residues. CDR3 DNA: TGTGCCAGCAGCAAAAATGAAGAGACCCAGTACTTC. It is translated as CASSKNEETQYF.

This clone was picked up one time. The chain carries TRBV5-4 and TRBJ2-6; D is undetermined. V dropped 6 bases and J dropped 2 bases, with 12 bases sitting between them. The CDR3 contains 15 residues. The germline V gene has CDR1 SGHNT and CDR2 YYREEE (reference sequence). CDR3 in DNA: TGTGCCAGCACCTTACTCCAGGCTGGGGCCAACGTCCTGACTTTC. Translating gives CASTLLQAGANVLTF.

This clone was detected only once. The chain recombines TRBV19 with TRBJ1-2; 7 bases agree with TRBD1. CDR3 length: 13 residues. Germline CDR1 is LNHDA and CDR2 is SQIVND (reference sequence). J gave up 4 bases and V 4 bases, and 3 bases lay outside the gene matches. DNA for the CDR3: TGTGCCAGTAGTACGGGACAGCTCTATGGCTACACCTTC. Residues: CASSTGQLYGYTF.

This clone has just one count. The chain combines TRBV15 with TRBJ2-3; maybe TRBD1 (6 bases). There are 14 residues in the CDR3. V shed 3 bases and J shed 2 bases, with 9 bases lying between them. CDR1 LNHNV and CDR2 YYDKDF come from the germline V gene (reference sequence). The CDR3 DNA reads TGTGCCACCAGCAGGGACAGTCCCACAGATACGCAGTATTTT. Residues: CATSRDSPTDTQYF.

The chain uses TRBV18 and TRBJ1-3; unclear D gene. The V gene's germline CDR1 is KGHSH and CDR2 LQKENI. The length of the CDR3 is 14 residues. Trimming pared 5 bases from V and 8 bases from J, leaving 16 bases between. CDR3 DNA sequence: TGTGCCAGCTCAAGGTCGGGGTTCGGGGACACCATATATTTT. It specifies CASSRSGFGDTIYF.

J is TRBJ2-3 and V is TRBV5-1; 12 bases line up with TRBD1. V was pared by 3 bases and J by 4 bases, with 6 bases of the junction left unmatched. Germline CDR1 is SGHRS and CDR2 is YFSETQ. The CDR3 contains 16 residues. CDR3 sequence reads: CASSSGDRGRADTQYF. DNA for the CDR3: TGCGCCAGCAGCTCGGGGGACAGGGGGCGGGCAGATACGCAGTATTTT.

The V call is TRBV7-9, the J call TRBJ1-1; D uncertain. Germline lookup yields CDR1 SEHNR and CDR2 FQNEAQ (reference sequence). The V and J ends lost 6 bases and 8 bases respectively, with 13 bases between them. This CDR3 is 12 amino acids long. CDR3 bases: TGTGCCAGCAGGGGGAAACCATCCGAAGCTTTCTTT. It yields the protein CASRGKPSEAFF.

This rearrangement joins TRBV28 to TRBJ1-1; 9 bases are shared with TRBD1. The CDR3 extends over 17 amino acids. The V segment lost 6 bases and the J segment 5 bases; nucleotides outside the gene matches: 16. Germline loops: CDR1 MDHEN, CDR2 SYDVKM. This CDR3 reads CASSRRGWTGAKTEAFF. The CDR3 bases are TGTGCCAGCAGCCGAAGGGGGTGGACAGGGGCCAAGACTGAAGCTTTCTTT.

This sequence joins TRBV7-6 and TRBJ2-7; 8 bases fit TRBD1. V trimming: 1 base; J trimming: 3 bases; junction bases outside the gene matches: 8. CDR1 is SGHVS and CDR2 is FNYEAQ in the germline V gene. CDR3 length: 16 amino acids. CDR3 sequence (DNA): TGTGCCAGCAGCTTAGGAGGGGACAGGCCCTACTACGAGCAGTACTTC. Protein: CASSLGGDRPYYEQYF.

This chain uses TRBV2 with TRBJ2-3, with TRBD2 identical over 12 bases. The CDR3 sequence is 15 residues long. V shed 10 bases, J shed 4 bases, and the junction held 9 bases outside the gene matches. CDR1 is SNHLY and CDR2 is FYNNEI in the germline V gene. The CDR3, as DNA: TGTGCCAAATCTCTAGCGGGAGGGCCTCCAGATACGCAGTATTTT. Protein: CAKSLAGGPPDTQYF.

The gene calls are TRBV18 and TRBJ2-3; 9 bases are shared with TRBD2. V shed 6 bases and J 4 bases; nucleotides not matched to a gene: 17. This CDR3 is 18 amino acids long. Germline CDR1 and CDR2: KGHSH and LQKENI. CDR3 in DNA: TGTGCCAGCTCCCGAGTTAGCATTGCGGGAGGGCCGGCAGATACGCAGTATTTT. Its protein is CASSRVSIAGGPADTQYF. Combining the CDR3 with reference TRBV18 and TRBJ2-3 gives the whole variable domain NAGVMQNPRHLVRRRGQEARLRCSPMKGHSHVYWYRQLPEEGLKFMVYLQKENIIDESGMPKERFSAEFPKEGPSILRIQQVVRGDSAAYFCASSRVSIAGGPADTQYFGPGTRLTVL.

The chain combines TRBV27 with TRBJ1-3, with 7 bases that match TRBD1. Germline V gene lookup returns CDR1 MNHEY and CDR2 SMNVEV (reference sequence). With V trimmed by 4 bases and J by 4 bases, 4 bases remained unmatched. The CDR3 runs 14 residues. CDR3: CASSSTGPGNTIYF. The DNA of the CDR3 is TGTGCCAGCAGTTCGACAGGGCCCGGAAACACCATATATTTT.

The V gene is TRBV5-1, the J gene TRBJ2-5, with D perhaps given as TRBD1 or TRBD2 (5 bases each). CDR3 size: 16 residues. V was shortened by 4 bases and J by 3 bases, with 19 bases between the two germline ends. Per the germline V gene, CDR1 is SGHRS and CDR2 is YFSETQ. The CDR3 reads CASSGGPWGKKETQYF. The CDR3 coding sequence is TGCGCCAGCAGCGGGGGTCCTTGGGGAAAGAAAGAGACCCAGTACTTC.

This clone has only one observation. The rearrangement joins TRBV5-1 to TRBJ1-2; the D is unclear. V shed 3 bases and J shed 3 bases, with 9 bases lying between them. Germline loops: CDR1 SGHRS, CDR2 YFSETQ. This CDR3 contains 13 residues. The CDR3 DNA sequence: TGCGCCAGCAGCTCCGACGGGTACTATGGCTACACCTTC. Protein sequence: CASSSDGYYGYTF.

V usage is TRBV29-1 and J usage is TRBJ1-1; maybe TRBD1 (6 bases). Per germline, CDR1 SQVTM and CDR2 ANQGSEA. There are 15 residues in the CDR3. The ends were cut back, 6 bases at V and 1 base at J, with 18 bases in the middle. The CDR3 is CSVIIWTAPNTEAFF. The CDR3, as DNA: TGCAGCGTCATAATTTGGACAGCGCCGAACACTGAAGCTTTCTTT.

The chain recombines TRBV28 with TRBJ2-7; no firm D call. The germline V gene encodes CDR1 MDHEN and CDR2 SYDVKM. Trimming took off 8 bases at V and 3 bases at J, with 11 bases between the two ends. This CDR3 has 12 residues. This CDR3 reads CASGVAGYEQYF. In DNA form, the CDR3 reads TGTGCCAGCGGAGTAGCTGGCTACGAGCAGTACTTC.